Listed below are T cell receptor beta chains from one sample, sequenced in a study of blood T cells in healthy people across ages. TCRdb used MiXCR to reprocess the 5' RACE reads, holding one entry per CDR3 protein. Of about 1,600,000 distinct CDR3 sequences in the sample, around 42% were seen once. The source material was blood. These receptors all come from a young woman in good health. CDR3s include the opening cysteine and the closing phenylalanine or tryptophan. Each record gives: clone size, V gene, J gene, D gene, CDR3 DNA, CDR3 protein. The D gene is left open where the match is weak. Only part of the rows carry a size: once, few, many, or a class if the clone is expanded.

clone_size: once; v_call: TRBV25-1; j_call: TRBJ2-3; d_call: -; cdr3_nt: TGTGCCAGCAGTGAATCCATGGACGTAGCTAGCACAGATACGCAGTATTTT; cdr3_aa: CASSESMDVASTDTQYF
clone_size: few; v_call: TRBV25-1; j_call: TRBJ2-3; d_call: -; cdr3_nt: TGTGCCAGCAGTGAATTTCCCAGCGCCGGCGGTACAGATACGCAGTATTTT; cdr3_aa: CASSEFPSAGGTDTQYF
clone_size: -; v_call: TRBV2; j_call: TRBJ1-1; d_call: TRBD1; cdr3_nt: TGTGCCAGCATCCCCGGACAGGGCCTAGCCAGGGGCACTGAAGCTTTCTTT; cdr3_aa: CASIPGQGLARGTEAFF
clone_size: -; v_call: TRBV7-9; j_call: TRBJ2-7; d_call: -; cdr3_nt: TGTGCCAGCAGTTTAAGCCTAAGGGGCTACGAGCAGTACTTC; cdr3_aa: CASSLSLRGYEQYF
clone_size: -; v_call: TRBV3-1; j_call: TRBJ1-2; d_call: TRBD1; cdr3_nt: TGTGCCAGCAGCGGATCGGGACAGGGGAACTATGGCTACACCTTC; cdr3_aa: CASSGSGQGNYGYTF
clone_size: many; v_call: TRBV7-2; j_call: TRBJ1-6; d_call: -; cdr3_nt: TGTGCCAGCAGCTTAGGGCCCCTCTATAATTCACCCCTCCACTTT; cdr3_aa: CASSLGPLYNSPLHF
clone_size: -; v_call: TRBV10-1; j_call: TRBJ1-1; d_call: TRBD1; cdr3_nt: TGCGCCAGCAGTGAGTTCGGACAGGGGAGAACTGAAGCTTTCTTT; cdr3_aa: CASSEFGQGRTEAFF
clone_size: few; v_call: TRBV7-2; j_call: TRBJ1-1; d_call: -; cdr3_nt: TGTGCCAGCAGCCGGACTCTCGACCCCATGAACACTGAAGCTTTCTTT; cdr3_aa: CASSRTLDPMNTEAFF
clone_size: -; v_call: TRBV2; j_call: TRBJ2-7; d_call: -; cdr3_nt: TGTGCCAGCAGTGAAGCGGGACCAGGCTCCTACGAGCAGTACTTC; cdr3_aa: CASSEAGPGSYEQYF
clone_size: few; v_call: TRBV18; j_call: TRBJ1-1; d_call: -; cdr3_nt: TGTGCCAGCTCACCAGAGAATAGGGTTATGAACACTGAAGCTTTCTTT; cdr3_aa: CASSPENRVMNTEAFF